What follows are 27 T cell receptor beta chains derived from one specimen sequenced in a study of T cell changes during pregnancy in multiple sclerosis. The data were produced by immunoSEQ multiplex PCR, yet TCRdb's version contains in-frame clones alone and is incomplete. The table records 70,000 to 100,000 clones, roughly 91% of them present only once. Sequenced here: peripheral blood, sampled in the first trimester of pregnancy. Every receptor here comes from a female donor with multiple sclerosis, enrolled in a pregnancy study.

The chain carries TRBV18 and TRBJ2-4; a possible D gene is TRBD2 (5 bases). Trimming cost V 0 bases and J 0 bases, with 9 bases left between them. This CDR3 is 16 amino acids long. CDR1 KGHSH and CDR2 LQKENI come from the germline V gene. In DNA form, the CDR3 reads TGTGCCAGCTCACCACCGGGGAGCCTAGCCAAAAACATTCAGTACTTC. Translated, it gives CASSPPGSLAKNIQYF.

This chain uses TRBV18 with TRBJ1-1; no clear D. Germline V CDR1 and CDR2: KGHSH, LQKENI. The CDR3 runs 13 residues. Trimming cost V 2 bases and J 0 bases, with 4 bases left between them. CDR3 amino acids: CASSPTVNTEAFF. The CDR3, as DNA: TGTGCCAGCTCACCAACAGTGAACACTGAAGCTTTCTTT.

The DNA of the CDR3 is TGCGCCAGCAGCTCAAGTCCCATCAGTTACGAGCAGTACTTC. This gives the protein CASSSSPISYEQYF. The rearrangement links TRBV5-1 to TRBJ2-7; D unclear. Trimming shortened V by 3 bases and J by 4 bases, and 14 bases separated the two germline ends. CDR1 SGHRS and CDR2 YFSETQ come from the germline V gene. This CDR3 has 14 residues.

The CDR3: CASSLRGLSTDTQYF. The CDR3 nucleotides read TGTGCCAGCAGCTTGCGGGGGCTAAGCACAGATACGCAGTATTTT. The rearrangement joins TRBV7-6 to TRBJ2-3, with D possibly matching TRBD2 (7 bases). V was shortened by 3 bases and J by 0 bases, with 10 bases between the two germline ends. The CDR3 length is 15 residues. CDR1 and CDR2 (germline): SGHVS, FNYEAQ.

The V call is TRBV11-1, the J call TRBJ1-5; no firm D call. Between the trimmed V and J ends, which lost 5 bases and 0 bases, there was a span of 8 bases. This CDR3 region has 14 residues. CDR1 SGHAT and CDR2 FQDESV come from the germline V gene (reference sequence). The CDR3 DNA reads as TGTGCCAGCAGCCTAAGAGGTAGCAATCAGCCCCAGCATTTT. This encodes CASSLRGSNQPQHF.

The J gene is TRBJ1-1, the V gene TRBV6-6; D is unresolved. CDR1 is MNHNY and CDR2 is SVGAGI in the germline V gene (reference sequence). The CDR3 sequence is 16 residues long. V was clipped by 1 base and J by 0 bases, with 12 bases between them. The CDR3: CASSYYPGHMNTEAFF. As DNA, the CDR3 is TGTGCCAGCAGTTACTACCCTGGGCACATGAACACTGAAGCTTTCTTT.

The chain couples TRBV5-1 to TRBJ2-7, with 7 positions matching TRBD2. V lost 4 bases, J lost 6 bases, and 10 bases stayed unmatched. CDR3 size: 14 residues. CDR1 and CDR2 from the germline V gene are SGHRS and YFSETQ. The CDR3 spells CASSPGTTVGEQYF. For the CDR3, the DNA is TGCGCCAGCAGCCCCGGGACTACCGTCGGCGAGCAGTACTTC.

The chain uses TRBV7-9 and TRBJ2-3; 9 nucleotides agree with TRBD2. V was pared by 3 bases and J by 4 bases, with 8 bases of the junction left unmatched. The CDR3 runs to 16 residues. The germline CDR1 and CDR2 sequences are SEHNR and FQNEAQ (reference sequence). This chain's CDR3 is CASSLWRGGGADTQYF. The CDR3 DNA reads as TGTGCCAGCAGCTTGTGGCGGGGGGGCGGGGCAGATACGCAGTATTTT.

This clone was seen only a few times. For the CDR3, the DNA is TGCGCCAGCAGCCAAGGCCCAGGGGACACCTACGAGCAGTACTTC. It specifies CASSQGPGDTYEQYF. This rearrangement joins TRBV4-3 to TRBJ2-7; a possible D gene is TRBD1 (6 bases). Trimming pared 1 base from V and 2 bases from J, leaving 12 bases between. In germline, CDR1 is LGHNA, CDR2 YSLEER. The length of the CDR3 is 15 residues.

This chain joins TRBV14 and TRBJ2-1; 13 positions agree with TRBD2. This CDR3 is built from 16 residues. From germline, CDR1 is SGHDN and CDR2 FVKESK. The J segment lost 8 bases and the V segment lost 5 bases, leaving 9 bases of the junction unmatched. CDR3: CASSFRTSGRGDEQFF. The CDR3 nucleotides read TGTGCCAGCAGCTTTAGGACTAGCGGGAGAGGCGATGAGCAGTTCTTC.

The CDR3 coding sequence is TGCGCCAGCAGCCCCCGCGGCGGGGGATCCCCATACTTC. Amino acid sequence: CASSPRGGGSPYF. The chain links TRBV5-1 to TRBJ2-7, with 7 bases fitting TRBD2. Per the germline V gene, CDR1 is SGHRS and CDR2 is YFSETQ. The CDR3 runs to 13 residues. V lost 4 bases and J lost 13; bases outside the gene matches: 14. Looking up the rest from reference TRBV5-1 and TRBJ2-7 gives the full variable domain: KAGVTQTPRYLIKTRGQQVTLSCSPISGHRSVSWYQQTPGQGLQFLFEYFSETQRNKGNFPGRFSGRQFSNSRSEMNVSTLELGDSALYLCASSPRGGGSPYFGPGTRLTVT.

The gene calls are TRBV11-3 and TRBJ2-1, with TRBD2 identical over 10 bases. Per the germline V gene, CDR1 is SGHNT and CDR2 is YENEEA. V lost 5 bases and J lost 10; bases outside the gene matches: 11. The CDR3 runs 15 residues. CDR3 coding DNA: TGTGCCAGCAGCCCCCTAGCGGGGGCCCAGATGGAGCAGTTCTTC. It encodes CASSPLAGAQMEQFF.

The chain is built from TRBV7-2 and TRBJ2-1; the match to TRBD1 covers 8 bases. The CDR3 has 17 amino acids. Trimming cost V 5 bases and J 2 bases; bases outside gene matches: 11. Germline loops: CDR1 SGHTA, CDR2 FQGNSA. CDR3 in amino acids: CASSQRAQGAPYNEQFF. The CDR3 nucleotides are TGTGCCAGCAGCCAAAGGGCCCAGGGGGCGCCCTACAATGAGCAGTTCTTC. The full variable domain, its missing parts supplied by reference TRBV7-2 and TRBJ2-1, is GAGVSQSPSNKVTEKGKDVELRCDPISGHTALYWYRQSLGQGLEFLIYFQGNSAPDKSGLPSDRFSAERTGGSVSTLTIQRTQQEDSAVYLCASSQRAQGAPYNEQFFGPGTRLTVL.

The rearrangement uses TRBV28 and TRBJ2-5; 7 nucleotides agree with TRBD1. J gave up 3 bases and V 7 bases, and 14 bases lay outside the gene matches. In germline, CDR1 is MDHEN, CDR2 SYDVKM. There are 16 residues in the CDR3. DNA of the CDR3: TGTGCCAGCACCCTCCTAAGGGGGCAGGGGAAAGAGACCCAGTACTTC. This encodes CASTLLRGQGKETQYF.

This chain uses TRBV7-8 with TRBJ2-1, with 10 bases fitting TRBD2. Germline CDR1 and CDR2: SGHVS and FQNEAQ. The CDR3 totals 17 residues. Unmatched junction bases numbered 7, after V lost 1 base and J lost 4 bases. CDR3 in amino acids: CASSLGLLAGTYNEQFF. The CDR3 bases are TGTGCCAGCAGCTTAGGGCTACTAGCGGGAACGTACAATGAGCAGTTCTTC. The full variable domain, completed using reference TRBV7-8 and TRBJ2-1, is GAGVSQSPRYKVAKRGQDVALRCDPISGHVSLFWYQQALGQGPEFLTYFQNEAQLDKSGLPSDRFFAERPEGSVSTLKIQRTQQEDSAVYLCASSLGLLAGTYNEQFFGPGTRLTVL.

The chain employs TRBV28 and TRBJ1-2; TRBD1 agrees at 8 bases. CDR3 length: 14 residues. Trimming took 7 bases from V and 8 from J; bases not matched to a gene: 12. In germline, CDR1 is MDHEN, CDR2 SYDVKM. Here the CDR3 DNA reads TGTGCCAGCACCCGGACAGGGCGGTCGGACGGCTACACCTTC. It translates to CASTRTGRSDGYTF.

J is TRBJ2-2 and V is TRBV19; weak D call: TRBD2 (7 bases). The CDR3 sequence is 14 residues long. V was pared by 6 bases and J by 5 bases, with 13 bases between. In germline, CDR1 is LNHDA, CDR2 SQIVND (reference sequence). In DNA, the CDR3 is TGTGCCAGTAGCCTCAGGGGAGGGACCGGGGAGCTGTTTTTT. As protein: CASSLRGGTGELFF.

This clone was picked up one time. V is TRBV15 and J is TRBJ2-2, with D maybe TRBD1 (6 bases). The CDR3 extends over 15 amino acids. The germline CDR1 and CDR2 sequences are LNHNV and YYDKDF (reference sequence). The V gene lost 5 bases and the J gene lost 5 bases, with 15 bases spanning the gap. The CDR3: CATSAKGVETGELFF. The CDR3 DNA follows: TGTGCCACCAGCGCTAAGGGGGTGGAAACCGGGGAGCTGTTTTTT.

CDR3 nucleotides: TGTGCCATCAAGAGCGGGAGGAACTATGAGCAGTTCTTC. It encodes CAIKSGRNYEQFF. The chain joins TRBV10-3 to TRBJ2-1; 9 bases fit TRBD2. The CDR3 contains 13 residues. Trimming removed 7 bases from V and 8 bases from J; junction bases left unmatched: 6. Looked up from germline, CDR1 is ENHRY and CDR2 is SYGVKD.

This chain's CDR3 is CASRGDRGGSYEQYF. The CDR3, as DNA: TGTGCCAGCAGAGGAGACAGGGGCGGCTCCTACGAGCAGTACTTC. V is TRBV6-5 and J is TRBJ2-7; TRBD1 agrees at 8 bases. The germline CDR1 and CDR2 sequences are MNHEY and SVGAGI. The length of the CDR3 is 15 residues. J gave up 0 bases and V 6 bases, and 7 bases lay outside the gene matches.

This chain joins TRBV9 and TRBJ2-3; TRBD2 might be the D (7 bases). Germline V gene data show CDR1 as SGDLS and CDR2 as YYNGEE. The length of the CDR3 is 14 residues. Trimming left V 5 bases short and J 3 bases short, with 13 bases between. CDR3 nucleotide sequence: TGTGCCAGCAGTACACGGGGGGCAACAGATACGCAGTATTTT. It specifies CASSTRGATDTQYF.

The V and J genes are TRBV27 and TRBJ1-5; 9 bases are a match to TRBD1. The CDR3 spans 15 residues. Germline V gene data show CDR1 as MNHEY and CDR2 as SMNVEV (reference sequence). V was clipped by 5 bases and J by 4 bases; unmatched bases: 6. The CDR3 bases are TGTGCCAGCAGTCAACAGGGGGCGGGTAATCAGCCCCAGCATTTT. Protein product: CASSQQGAGNQPQHF.

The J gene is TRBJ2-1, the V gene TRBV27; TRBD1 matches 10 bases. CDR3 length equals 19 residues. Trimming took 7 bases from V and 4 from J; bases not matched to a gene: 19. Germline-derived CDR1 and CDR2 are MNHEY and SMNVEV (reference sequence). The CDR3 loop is CASTTDRGAGWGTYNEQFF. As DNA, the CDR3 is TGTGCCAGCACAACGGACAGGGGGGCGGGCTGGGGAACTTACAATGAGCAGTTCTTC.

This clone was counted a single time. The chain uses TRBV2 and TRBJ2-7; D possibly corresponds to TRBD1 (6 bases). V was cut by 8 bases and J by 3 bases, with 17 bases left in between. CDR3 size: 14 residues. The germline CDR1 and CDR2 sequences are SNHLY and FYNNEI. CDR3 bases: TGTGCCAGCTGGTTCGGGACACCCTACTACGAGCAGTACTTC. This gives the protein CASWFGTPYYEQYF.

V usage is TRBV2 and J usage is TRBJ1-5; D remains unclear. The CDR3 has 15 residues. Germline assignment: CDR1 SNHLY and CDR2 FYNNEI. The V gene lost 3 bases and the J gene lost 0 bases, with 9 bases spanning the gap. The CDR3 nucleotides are TGTGCCAGCAGTGACAACAGTTATAGCAATCAGCCCCAGCATTTT. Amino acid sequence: CASSDNSYSNQPQHF.

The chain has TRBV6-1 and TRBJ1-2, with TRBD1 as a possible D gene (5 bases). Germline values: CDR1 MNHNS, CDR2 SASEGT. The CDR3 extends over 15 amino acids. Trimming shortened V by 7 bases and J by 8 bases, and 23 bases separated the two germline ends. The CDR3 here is CASNQEANGGWGYTF. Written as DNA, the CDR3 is TGTGCCAGCAACCAAGAGGCGAATGGGGGGTGGGGCTACACCTTC.

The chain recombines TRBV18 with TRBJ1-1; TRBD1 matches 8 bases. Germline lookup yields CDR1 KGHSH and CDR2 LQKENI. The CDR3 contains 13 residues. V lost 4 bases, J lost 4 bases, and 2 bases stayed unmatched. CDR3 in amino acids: CASSLGQGTEAFF. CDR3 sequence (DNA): TGTGCCAGCTCACTCGGACAGGGCACTGAAGCTTTCTTT.